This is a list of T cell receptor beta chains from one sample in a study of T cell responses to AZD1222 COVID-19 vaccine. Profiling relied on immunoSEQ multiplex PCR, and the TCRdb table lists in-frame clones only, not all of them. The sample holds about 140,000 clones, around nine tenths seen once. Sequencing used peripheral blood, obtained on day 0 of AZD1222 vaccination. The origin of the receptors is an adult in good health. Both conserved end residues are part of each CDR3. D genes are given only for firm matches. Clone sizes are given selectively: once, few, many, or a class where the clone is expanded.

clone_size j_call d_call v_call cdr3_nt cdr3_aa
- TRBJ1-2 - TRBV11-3 TGTGCCAGCACACTCGGGGGGAATAATGGCTACACCTTC CASTLGGNNGYTF
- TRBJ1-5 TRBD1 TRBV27 TGTGCCAGCAGTTTTGGGGACAGCTTCAATCAGCCCCAGCATTTT CASSFGDSFNQPQHF
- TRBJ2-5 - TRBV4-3 TGCGCCAGCAGCCAAGACCCCAGTGGAGAGACCCAGTACTTC CASSQDPSGETQYF
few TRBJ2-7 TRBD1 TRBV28 TGTGCCAGTGAAGCCGGGACAGGGACCACCTACGAGCAGTACTTC CASEAGTGTTYEQYF
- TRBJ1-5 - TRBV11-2 TGTGCCAGCAGCGCCGGCCCACAATTCAAGCCCCAGCATTTT CASSAGPQFKPQHF
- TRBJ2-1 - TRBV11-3 TGTGCCAGCAGCCCCCGGGACGGGAAAGGGCAGTTCTTC CASSPRDGKGQFF
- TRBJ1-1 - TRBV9 TGTGCCAGCAGCCCCCACAGGGACCACACTGAAGCTTTCTTT CASSPHRDHTEAFF
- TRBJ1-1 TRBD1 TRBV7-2 TGTGCCAGCAGCTTAAAACCAGGGGGCATAGGGATAATAGCTTTCTTT CASSLKPGGIGIIAFF
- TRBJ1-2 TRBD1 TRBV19 TGTGCCAGTAGTATACGGCCAGGGGGGGCCGGCTACACCTTC CASSIRPGGAGYTF
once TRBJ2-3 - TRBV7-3 TGTGCCAGCAGCCCGATAGGGGTCCCTGCTTTGGAAGGGGGCACAGATACGCAGTATTTT CASSPIGVPALEGGTDTQYF
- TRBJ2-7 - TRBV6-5 TGTGCCAGCAGAGTCGGGACTTCGCCCGAGCAGTACTTC CASRVGTSPEQYF
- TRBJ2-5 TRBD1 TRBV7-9 TGTGCCAGCAGCTTAGCTGGACAGGGTGTTGAGACCCAGTACTTC CASSLAGQGVETQYF
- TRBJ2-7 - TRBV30 TGCACCGAGTGGTCTGGTAGATCGACCTACGAGCAGTACTTC CTEWSGRSTYEQYF
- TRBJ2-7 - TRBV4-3 TGCGCCAGCAGCCAGGCGGGGGCGAGTGTAGGCTACGAGCAGTACTTC CASSQAGASVGYEQYF
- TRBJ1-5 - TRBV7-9 TGTGCCAGCAGCTTCGATCCAGGCCAGCCCCAGCATTTT CASSFDPGQPQHF
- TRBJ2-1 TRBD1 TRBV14 TGTGCCAGTAGAACAGGGGACAATGAGCAGTTCTTC CASRTGDNEQFF
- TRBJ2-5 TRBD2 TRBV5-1 TGCGCCAGCAGCTTGGCTAGCGGGAGGGAGACCCAGTACTTC CASSLASGRETQYF
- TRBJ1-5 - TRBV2 TGTGCCAGCAGCAGACGGTATAGCAATCAGCCCCAGCATTTT CASSRRYSNQPQHF
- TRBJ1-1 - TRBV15 TGTGCCACCAGCAGAGATCGGGCATCCCAAGCTTTCTTT CATSRDRASQAFF
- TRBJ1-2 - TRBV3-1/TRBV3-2 TGTGCCAGCAGCCAAGGGCAGGGTGGCTACACCTTC CASSQGQGGYTF